This TCR beta chain was identified during a study of regulatory T cells in long-lasting Graves disease. Whole-study context: Over 5 years on antithyroid drugs plus positive TSH receptor antibodies marked Graves' disease as persistent. General study results and limits: Accuracy was perhaps lowered by the small sample size.

Assembly of TCR beta libraries relied on iRepertoire HTBI primers together with Arm-PCR of CDR3 regions. TCRdb independently ran MiXCR on the multiplex PCR reads; one entry per CDR3 protein. Here the sample spans roughly 430,000 distinct CDR3 sequences, 21% being singletons. CDR3 length: 16 amino acids. Per the germline V gene, CDR1 is MGHRA and CDR2 is YSYEKL. Trimming shortened V by 3 bases and J by 5 bases, and 19 bases separated the two germline ends. Time point defined: persistent/refractory GD, antithyroid drugs over 5 years with positive TRAb. There was RNA extracted from PBMCs, and the TCR library was made from it. This clonotype was detected only a few times. The antigen remains undetermined.

The receptor was derived from a female donor with Graves disease. The material sequenced was peripheral blood mononuclear cells (PBMCs), taken when the disease was refractory, from a patient treated with antithyroid drugs. The J gene is TRBJ2-5, the V gene TRBV4-1; tentative D call: TRBD2 (6 bases). The CDR3 DNA reads TGCGCCAGCAGCCAGGCCGGGACCCGGGGAGGTGAGACCCAGTACTTC. Its translation: CASSQAGTRGGETQYF.